This TCR beta chain was sequenced for a study of cytomegalovirus exposure and HLA in healthy donors. The study's findings and limits: Accurate predictions that matched the HLA-A and HLA-B alleles of most subjects were reportedly made from TCR beta sequences. A later analysis found that most CMV-associated TCR beta chains appeared HLA-restricted. A cluster of highly shared sequence variants was likely a sequencing artifact.

V was shortened by 5 bases and J by 7 bases, with 19 bases between the two germline ends. The CDR3 spans 15 residues. CDR1 SGHTS and CDR2 YDEGEE come from the germline V gene. The primer mix had 60 Vbeta and 13 Jbeta primers. Repertoires were generated with immunoSEQ multiplex PCR, while TCRdb's copy carries only in-frame clones and drops some. The data contain around 30,000 clones, 35% to 55% of them singletons. Turning to this clone: The antigen remains unidentified.

Healthy people donating bone marrow made up the donors. The source is a woman aged 45-60 years in good health and CMV-seronegative. The sample taken for sequencing was PBMCs. The gene calls are TRBV5-8 and TRBJ2-1; tentatively, D is TRBD1 (5 bases). The CDR3 DNA reads TGTGCCAGCAGTGTGAAGCAGGGTTTATCGAATGAGCAGTTCTTC. Protein: CASSVKQGLSNEQFF.